This T cell receptor (beta chain) was found in a study of blood T cell repertoires in COVID-19. Study background: There were acute and convalescent COVID-19 samples, and they came from the United States, Italy and Spain. T cells, B-cell-depleted T cells, or PBMCs provided the cDNA or gDNA that served as material.

The CDR3 is made up of 13 amino acids. Germline trimming cut 3 bases from V and 6 bases from J; bases unmatched to any gene: 4. The germline V gene has CDR1 DFQATT and CDR2 SNEGSKA (reference sequence). Original methodology: For nucleated cells, counts were estimated from reference gene primer amplification. Profiled with immunoSEQ multiplex PCR; TCRdb holds only in-frame clones, not every one. From that table come the V and J calls and clone size; the DNA was used to work out D and trimming. The sample comprises more than 75,000 clones, around nine tenths of which are singletons, and 7% to 10% rests with the top ten.

This chain connects TRBV20-1 to TRBJ2-5, with 10 bases lining up with TRBD1. This TCR came from a man aged 30 to 39 with acute or convalescent COVID-19. The specimen was peripheral blood. CDR3 residues: CSASGDRGKTQYF. The CDR3 DNA is TGCAGTGCTAGTGGGGACAGGGGAAAGACCCAGTACTTC.